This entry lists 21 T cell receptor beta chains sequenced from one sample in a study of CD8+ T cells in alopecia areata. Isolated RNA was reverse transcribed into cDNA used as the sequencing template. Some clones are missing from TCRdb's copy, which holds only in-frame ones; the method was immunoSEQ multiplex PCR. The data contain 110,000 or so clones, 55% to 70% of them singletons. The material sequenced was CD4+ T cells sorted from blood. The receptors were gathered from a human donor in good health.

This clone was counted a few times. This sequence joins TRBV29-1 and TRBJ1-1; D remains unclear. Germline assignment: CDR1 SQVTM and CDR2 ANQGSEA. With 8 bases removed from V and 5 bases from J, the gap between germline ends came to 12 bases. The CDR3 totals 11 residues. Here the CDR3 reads CSPQRTTEAFF. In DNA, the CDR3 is TGCAGCCCTCAGCGAACTACTGAAGCTTTCTTT.

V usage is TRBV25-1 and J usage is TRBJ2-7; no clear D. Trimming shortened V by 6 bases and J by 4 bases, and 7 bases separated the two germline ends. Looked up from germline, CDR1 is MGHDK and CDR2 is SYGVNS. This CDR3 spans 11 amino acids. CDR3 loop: CASREGYEQYF. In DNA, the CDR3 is TGTGCCAGCAGGGAAGGGTACGAGCAGTACTTC.

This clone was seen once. The CDR3 nucleotides are TGTGCCTGGAGTCCATGGACAGGGAGTGGCTACACCTTC. It codes for CAWSPWTGSGYTF. V gene TRBV30 combines with J gene TRBJ1-2; 8 nucleotides line up with TRBD1. The CDR3 contains 13 residues. Looked up from germline, CDR1 is GTSNPN and CDR2 is SVGIG (reference sequence). J was trimmed by 7 bases and V by 2 bases; bases with no gene match: 6.

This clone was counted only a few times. The CDR3 is CSVGQGGAYEQYF. The CDR3 DNA reads TGCAGCGTTGGACAGGGTGGAGCCTACGAGCAGTACTTC. This rearrangement joins TRBV29-1 to TRBJ2-7; 7 bases align to TRBD1. Germline V gene lookup returns CDR1 SQVTM and CDR2 ANQGSEA. V gave up 4 bases and J gave up 2 bases; unmatched junction bases: 5. The CDR3 loop spans 13 amino acids.

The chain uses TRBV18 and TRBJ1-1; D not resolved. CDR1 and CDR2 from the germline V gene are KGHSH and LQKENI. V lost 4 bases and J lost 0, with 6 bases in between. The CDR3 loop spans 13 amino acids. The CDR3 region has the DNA TGTGCCAGCTCACTGGCGGTGAACACTGAAGCTTTCTTT. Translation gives CASSLAVNTEAFF.

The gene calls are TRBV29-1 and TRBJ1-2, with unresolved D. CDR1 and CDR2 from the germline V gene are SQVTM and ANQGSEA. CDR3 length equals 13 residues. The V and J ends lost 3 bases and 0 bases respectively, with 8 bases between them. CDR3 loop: CSVDAGANYGYTF. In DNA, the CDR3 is TGCAGCGTTGACGCTGGGGCTAACTATGGCTACACCTTC.

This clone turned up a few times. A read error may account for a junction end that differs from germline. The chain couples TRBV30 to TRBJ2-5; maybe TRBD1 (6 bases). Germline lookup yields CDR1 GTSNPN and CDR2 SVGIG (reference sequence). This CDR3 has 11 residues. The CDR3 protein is CAWSRTEAQYF. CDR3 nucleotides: TGTGCCTGGAGTAGGACAGAGGCCCAGTACTTC.

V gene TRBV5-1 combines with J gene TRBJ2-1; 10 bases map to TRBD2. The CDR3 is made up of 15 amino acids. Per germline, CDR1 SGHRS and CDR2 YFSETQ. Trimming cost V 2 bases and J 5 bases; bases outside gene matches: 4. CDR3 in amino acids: CASSLSLAGNNEQFF. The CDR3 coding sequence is TGCGCCAGCAGCTTATCACTAGCGGGGAACAATGAGCAGTTCTTC. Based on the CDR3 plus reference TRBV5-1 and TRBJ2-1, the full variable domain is KAGVTQTPRYLIKTRGQQVTLSCSPISGHRSVSWYQQTPGQGLQFLFEYFSETQRNKGNFPGRFSGRQFSNSRSEMNVSTLELGDSALYLCASSLSLAGNNEQFFGPGTRLTVL.

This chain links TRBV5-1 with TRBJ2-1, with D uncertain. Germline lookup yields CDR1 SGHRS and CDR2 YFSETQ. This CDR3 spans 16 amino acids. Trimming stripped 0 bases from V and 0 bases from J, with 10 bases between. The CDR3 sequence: CASSLGAVSSYNEQFF. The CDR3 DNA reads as TGCGCCAGCAGCTTGGGTGCGGTGAGCTCCTACAATGAGCAGTTCTTC.

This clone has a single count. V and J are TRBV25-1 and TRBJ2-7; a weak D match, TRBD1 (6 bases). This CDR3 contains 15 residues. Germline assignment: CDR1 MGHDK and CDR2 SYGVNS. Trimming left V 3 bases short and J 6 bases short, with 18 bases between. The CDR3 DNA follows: TGTGCCAGCAGTGACCTTACAGGGCACCGCTCCGAGCAGTACTTC. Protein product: CASSDLTGHRSEQYF.

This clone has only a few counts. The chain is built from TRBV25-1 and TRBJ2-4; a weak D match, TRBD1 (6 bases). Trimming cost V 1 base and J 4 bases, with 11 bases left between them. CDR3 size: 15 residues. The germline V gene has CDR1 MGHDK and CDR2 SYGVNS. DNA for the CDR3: TGTGCCAGCAGTGAATCGGGGCAGGGGAAAAACATTCAGTACTTC. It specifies CASSESGQGKNIQYF.

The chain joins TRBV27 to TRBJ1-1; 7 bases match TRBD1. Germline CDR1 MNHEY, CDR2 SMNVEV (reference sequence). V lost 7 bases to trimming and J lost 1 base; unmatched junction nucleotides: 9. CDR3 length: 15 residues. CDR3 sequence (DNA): TGTGCCAGCACCTCAGGCGGGACAGCGAACACTGAAGCTTTCTTT. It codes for CASTSGGTANTEAFF.

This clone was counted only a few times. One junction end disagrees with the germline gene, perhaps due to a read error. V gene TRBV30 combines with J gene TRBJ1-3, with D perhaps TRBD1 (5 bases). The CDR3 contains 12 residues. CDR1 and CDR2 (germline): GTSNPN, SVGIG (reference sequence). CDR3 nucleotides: TGTGCCTGGAGTGGCCCAACAGGCGAACTAACTTTT. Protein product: CAWSGPTGELTF.

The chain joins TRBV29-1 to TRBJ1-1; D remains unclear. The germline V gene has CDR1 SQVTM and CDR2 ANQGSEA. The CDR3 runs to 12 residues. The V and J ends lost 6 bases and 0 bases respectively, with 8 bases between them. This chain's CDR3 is CSVILVNTEAFF. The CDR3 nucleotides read TGCAGCGTCATATTAGTGAACACTGAAGCTTTCTTT. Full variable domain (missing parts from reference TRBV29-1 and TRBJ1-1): SAVISQKPSRDICQRGTSLTIQCQVDSQVTMMFWYRQQPGQSLTLIATANQGSEATYESGFVIDKFPISRPNLTFSTLTVSNMSPEDSSIYLCSVILVNTEAFFGQGTRLTVV.

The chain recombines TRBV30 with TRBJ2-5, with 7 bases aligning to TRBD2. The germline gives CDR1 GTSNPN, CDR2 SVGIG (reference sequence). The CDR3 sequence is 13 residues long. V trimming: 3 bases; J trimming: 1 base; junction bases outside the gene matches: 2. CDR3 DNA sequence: TGTGCCTGGAGGCGGGGGAGCCAAGAGACCCAGTACTTC. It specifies CAWRRGSQETQYF. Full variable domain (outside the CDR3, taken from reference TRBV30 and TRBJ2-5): SQTIHQWPATLVQPVGSPLSLECTVEGTSNPNLYWYRQAAGRGLQLLFYSVGIGQISSEVPQNLSASRPQDRQFILSSKKLLLSDSGFYLCAWRRGSQETQYFGPGTRLLVL.

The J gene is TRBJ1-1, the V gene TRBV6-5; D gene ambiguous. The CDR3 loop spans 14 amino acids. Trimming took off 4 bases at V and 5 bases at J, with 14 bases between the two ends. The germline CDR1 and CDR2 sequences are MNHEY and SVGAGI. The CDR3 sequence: CASSSSWGGTEAFF. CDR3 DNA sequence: TGTGCCAGCAGTTCGAGCTGGGGAGGGACTGAAGCTTTCTTT.

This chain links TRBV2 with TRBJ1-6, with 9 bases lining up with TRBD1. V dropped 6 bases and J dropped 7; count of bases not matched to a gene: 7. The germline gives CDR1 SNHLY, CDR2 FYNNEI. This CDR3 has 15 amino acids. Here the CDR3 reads CASSGAGTGNSPLHF. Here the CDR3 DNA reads TGTGCCAGCAGCGGGGCCGGGACAGGGAATTCACCCCTCCACTTT.

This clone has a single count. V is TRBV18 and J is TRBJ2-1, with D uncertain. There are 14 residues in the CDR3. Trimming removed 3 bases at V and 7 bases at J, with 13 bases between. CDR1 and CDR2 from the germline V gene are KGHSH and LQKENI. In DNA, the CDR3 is TGTGCCAGCTCACCGAGTAGTACGGATAATGAGCAGTTCTTC. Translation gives CASSPSSTDNEQFF.

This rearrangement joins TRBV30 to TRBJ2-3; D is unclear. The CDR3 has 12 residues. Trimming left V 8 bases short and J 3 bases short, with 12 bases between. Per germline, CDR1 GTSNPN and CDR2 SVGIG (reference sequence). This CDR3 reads CAGARRTDTQYF. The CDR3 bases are TGTGCCGGTGCCCGGCGGACAGATACGCAGTATTTT.

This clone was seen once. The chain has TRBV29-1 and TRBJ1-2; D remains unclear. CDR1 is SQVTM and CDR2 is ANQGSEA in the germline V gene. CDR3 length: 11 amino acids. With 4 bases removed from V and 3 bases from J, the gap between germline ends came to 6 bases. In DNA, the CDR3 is TGCAGCGTTGTAAGAGACTATGGCTACACCTTC. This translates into CSVVRDYGYTF.

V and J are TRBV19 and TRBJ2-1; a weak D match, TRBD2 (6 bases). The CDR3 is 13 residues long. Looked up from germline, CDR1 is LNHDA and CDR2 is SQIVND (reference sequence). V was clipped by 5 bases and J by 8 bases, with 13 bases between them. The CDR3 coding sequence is TGTGCCAGTAGTGGGTTGGGGGGACATGAGCAGTTCTTC. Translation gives CASSGLGGHEQFF.